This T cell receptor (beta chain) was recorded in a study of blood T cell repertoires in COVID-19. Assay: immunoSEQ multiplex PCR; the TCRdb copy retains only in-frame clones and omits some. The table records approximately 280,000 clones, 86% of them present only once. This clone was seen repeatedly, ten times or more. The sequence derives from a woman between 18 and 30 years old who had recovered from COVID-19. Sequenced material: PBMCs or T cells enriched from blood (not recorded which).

CDR3 sequence reads: CASGRWTGRSGNTIYF. The CDR3 bases are TGTGCTAGTGGAAGATGGACAGGGCGCTCTGGAAACACCATATATTTT. This chain uses TRBV12-5 with TRBJ1-3; TRBD1 agrees at 8 bases. The length of the CDR3 is 16 residues. Germline trimming cut 6 bases from V and 0 bases from J; bases unmatched to any gene: 7. The germline V gene encodes CDR1 LGHNT and CDR2 FRNRAP. Full variable domain (outside the CDR3, taken from reference TRBV12-5 and TRBJ1-3): DARVTQTPRHKVTEMGQEVTMRCQPILGHNTVFWYRQTMMQGLELLAYFRNRAPLDDSGMPKDRFSAEMPDATLATLKIQPSEPRDSAVYFCASGRWTGRSGNTIYFGEGSWLTVV.